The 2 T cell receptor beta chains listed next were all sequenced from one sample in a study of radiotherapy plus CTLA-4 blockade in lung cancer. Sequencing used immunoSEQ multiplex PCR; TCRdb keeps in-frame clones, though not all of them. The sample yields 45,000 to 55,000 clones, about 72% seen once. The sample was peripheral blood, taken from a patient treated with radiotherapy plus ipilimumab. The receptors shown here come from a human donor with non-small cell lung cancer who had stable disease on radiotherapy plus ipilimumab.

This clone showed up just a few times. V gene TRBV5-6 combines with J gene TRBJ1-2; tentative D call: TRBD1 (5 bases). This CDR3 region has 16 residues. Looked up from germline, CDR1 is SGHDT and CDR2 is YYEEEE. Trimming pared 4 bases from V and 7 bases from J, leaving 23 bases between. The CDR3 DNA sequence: TGTGCCAGCAGCCCCCTGGTGCGGGGAGGGGACGGTGGCTACACCTTC. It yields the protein CASSPLVRGGDGGYTF.

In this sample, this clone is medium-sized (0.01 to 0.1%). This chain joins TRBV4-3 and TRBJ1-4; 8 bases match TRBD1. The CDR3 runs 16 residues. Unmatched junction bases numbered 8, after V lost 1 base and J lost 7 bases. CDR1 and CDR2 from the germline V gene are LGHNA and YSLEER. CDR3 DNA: TGCGCCAGCAGCCAAGTCGGCGGCAGGGGGCGTGAAAAACTGTTTTTT. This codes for CASSQVGGRGREKLFF.